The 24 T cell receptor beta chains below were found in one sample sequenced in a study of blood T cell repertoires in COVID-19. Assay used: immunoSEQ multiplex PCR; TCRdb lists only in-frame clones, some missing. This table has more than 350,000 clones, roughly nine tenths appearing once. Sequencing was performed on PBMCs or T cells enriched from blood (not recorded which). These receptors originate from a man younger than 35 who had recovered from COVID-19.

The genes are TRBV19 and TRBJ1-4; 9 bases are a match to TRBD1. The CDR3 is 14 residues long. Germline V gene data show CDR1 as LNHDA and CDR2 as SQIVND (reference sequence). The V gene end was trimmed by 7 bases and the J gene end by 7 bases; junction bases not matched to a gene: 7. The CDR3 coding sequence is TGTGCCAGTACCTCCGACAGGGGGTCTGAAAAACTGTTTTTT. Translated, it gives CASTSDRGSEKLFF.

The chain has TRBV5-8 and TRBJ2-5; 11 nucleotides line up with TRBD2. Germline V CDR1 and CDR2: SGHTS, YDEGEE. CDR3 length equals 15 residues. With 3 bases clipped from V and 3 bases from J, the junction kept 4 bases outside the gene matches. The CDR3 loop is CASSSGTSGKETQYF. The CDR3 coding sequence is TGTGCCAGCAGCTCCGGGACTAGCGGAAAAGAGACCCAGTACTTC.

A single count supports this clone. CDR3 DNA: TGTGCCAGCAGCTTAGGCGTAGATAACTACAATGAGCAGTTCTTC. Protein sequence: CASSLGVDNYNEQFF. The V call is TRBV7-2, the J call TRBJ2-1; D remains unclear. The CDR3 totals 15 residues. V gave up 1 base and J gave up 3 bases, with 10 bases separating them. Germline assignment: CDR1 SGHTA and CDR2 FQGNSA. Together with reference TRBV7-2 and TRBJ2-1, the CDR3 gives the full variable domain: GAGVSQSPSNKVTEKGKDVELRCDPISGHTALYWYRQSLGQGLEFLIYFQGNSAPDKSGLPSDRFSAERTGGSVSTLTIQRTQQEDSAVYLCASSLGVDNYNEQFFGPGTRLTVL.

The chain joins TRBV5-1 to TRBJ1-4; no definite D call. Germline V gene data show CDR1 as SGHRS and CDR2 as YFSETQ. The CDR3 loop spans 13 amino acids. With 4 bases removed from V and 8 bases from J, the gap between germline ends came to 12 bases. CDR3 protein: CASSPPLSEKLFF. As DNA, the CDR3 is TGCGCCAGCAGCCCCCCTCTATCGGAAAAACTGTTTTTT. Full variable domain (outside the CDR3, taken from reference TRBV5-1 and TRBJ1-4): KAGVTQTPRYLIKTRGQQVTLSCSPISGHRSVSWYQQTPGQGLQFLFEYFSETQRNKGNFPGRFSGRQFSNSRSEMNVSTLELGDSALYLCASSPPLSEKLFFGSGTQLSVL.

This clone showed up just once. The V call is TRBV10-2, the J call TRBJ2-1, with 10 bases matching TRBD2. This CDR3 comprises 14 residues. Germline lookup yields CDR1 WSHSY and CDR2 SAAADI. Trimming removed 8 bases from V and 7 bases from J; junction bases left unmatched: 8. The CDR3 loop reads CASVSGGAVNEQFF. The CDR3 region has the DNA TGCGCCAGCGTAAGCGGGGGGGCAGTGAATGAGCAGTTCTTC.

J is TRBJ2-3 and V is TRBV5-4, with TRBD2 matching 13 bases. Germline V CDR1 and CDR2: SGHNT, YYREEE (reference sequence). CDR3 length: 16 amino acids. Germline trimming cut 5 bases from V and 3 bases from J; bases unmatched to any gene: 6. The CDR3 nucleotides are TGTGCCAGCAGGGACCGACTAGCGGGGGGAACAGATACGCAGTATTTT. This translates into CASRDRLAGGTDTQYF. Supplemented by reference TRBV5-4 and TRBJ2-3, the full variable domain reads ETGVTQSPTHLIKTRGQQVTLRCSSQSGHNTVSWYQQALGQGPQFIFQYYREEENGRGNFPPRFSGLQFPNYSSELNVNALELDDSALYLCASRDRLAGGTDTQYFGPGTRLTVL.

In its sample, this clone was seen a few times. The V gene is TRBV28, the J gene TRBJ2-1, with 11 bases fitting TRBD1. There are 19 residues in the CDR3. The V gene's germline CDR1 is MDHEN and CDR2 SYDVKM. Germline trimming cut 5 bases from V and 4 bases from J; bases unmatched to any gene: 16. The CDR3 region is CASSRTGGAGAGWYNEQFF. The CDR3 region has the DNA TGTGCCAGCAGTCGGACAGGGGGCGCTGGGGCGGGATGGTACAATGAGCAGTTCTTC.

In DNA form, the CDR3 reads TGTGCCAGCTCACCACCGGCTACAGGGCTTTCCTACGAGCAGTACTTC. It encodes CASSPPATGLSYEQYF. The chain employs TRBV18 and TRBJ2-7, with D possibly TRBD1 on 6 matching bases. V lost 0 bases and J lost 1, with 13 bases in between. Germline loops: CDR1 KGHSH, CDR2 LQKENI. The CDR3 is 16 amino acids.

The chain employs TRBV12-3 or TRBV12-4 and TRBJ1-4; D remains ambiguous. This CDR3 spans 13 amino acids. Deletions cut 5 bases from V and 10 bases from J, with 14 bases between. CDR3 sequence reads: CASSPPELGKLFF. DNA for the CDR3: TGTGCCAGCAGTCCACCCGAGCTAGGAAAACTGTTTTTT.

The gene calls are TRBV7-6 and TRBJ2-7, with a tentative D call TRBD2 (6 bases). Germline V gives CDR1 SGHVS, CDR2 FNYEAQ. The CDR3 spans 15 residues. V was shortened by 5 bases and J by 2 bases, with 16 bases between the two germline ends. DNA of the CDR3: TGTGCCAGCAGCCCCAGGTTGGTAGCGGCCTACGAGCAGTACTTC. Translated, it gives CASSPRLVAAYEQYF. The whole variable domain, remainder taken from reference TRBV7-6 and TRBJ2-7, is GAGVSQSPRYKVTKRGQDVALRCDPISGHVSLYWYRQALGQGPEFLTYFNYEAQQDKSGLPNDRFSAERPEGSISTLTIQRTEQRDSAMYRCASSPRLVAAYEQYFGPGTRLTVT.

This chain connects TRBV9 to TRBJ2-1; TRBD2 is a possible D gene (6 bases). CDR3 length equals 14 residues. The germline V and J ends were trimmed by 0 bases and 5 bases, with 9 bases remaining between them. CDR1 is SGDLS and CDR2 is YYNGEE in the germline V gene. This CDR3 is CASSVVGGNNEQFF. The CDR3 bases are TGTGCCAGCAGCGTAGTAGGAGGGAACAATGAGCAGTTCTTC.

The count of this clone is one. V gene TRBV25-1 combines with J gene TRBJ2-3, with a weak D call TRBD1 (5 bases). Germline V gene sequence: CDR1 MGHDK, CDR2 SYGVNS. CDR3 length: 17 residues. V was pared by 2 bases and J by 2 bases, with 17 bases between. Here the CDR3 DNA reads TGTGCCAGCAGTGAAACAATGGCAGGGCCCACCACAGATACGCAGTATTTT. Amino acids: CASSETMAGPTTDTQYF. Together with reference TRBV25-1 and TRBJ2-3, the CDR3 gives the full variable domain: EADIYQTPRYLVIGTGKKITLECSQTMGHDKMYWYQQDPGMELHLIHYSYGVNSTEKGDLSSESTVSRIRTEHFPLTLESARPSHTSQYLCASSETMAGPTTDTQYFGPGTRLTVL.

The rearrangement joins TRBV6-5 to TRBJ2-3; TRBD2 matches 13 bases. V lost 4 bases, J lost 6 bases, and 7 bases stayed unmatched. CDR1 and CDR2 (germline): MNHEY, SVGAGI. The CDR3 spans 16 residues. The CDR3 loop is CASSSRTSGSLDTQYF. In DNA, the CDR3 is TGTGCCAGCAGTTCCCGGACTAGCGGGAGTTTGGATACGCAGTATTTT.

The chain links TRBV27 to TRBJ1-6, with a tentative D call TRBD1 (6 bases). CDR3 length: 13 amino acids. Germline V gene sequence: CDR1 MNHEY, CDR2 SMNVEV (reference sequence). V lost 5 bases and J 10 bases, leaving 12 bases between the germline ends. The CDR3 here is CASSHRAESPLHF. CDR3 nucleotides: TGTGCCAGCAGTCACAGGGCTGAGTCACCCCTCCACTTT.

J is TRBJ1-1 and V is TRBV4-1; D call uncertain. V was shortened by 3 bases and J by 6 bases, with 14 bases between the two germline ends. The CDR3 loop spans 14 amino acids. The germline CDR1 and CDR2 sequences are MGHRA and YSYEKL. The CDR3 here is CASSHSVREAEAFF. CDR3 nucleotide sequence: TGCGCCAGCAGCCACTCCGTAAGGGAGGCTGAAGCTTTCTTT.

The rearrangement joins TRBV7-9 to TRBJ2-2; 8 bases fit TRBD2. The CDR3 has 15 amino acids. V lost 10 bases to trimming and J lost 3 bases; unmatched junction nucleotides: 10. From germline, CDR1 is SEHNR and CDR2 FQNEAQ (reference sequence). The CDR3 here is CATPPGGRDTGELFF. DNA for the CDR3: TGTGCCACCCCCCCGGGGGGGCGTGACACCGGGGAGCTGTTTTTT.

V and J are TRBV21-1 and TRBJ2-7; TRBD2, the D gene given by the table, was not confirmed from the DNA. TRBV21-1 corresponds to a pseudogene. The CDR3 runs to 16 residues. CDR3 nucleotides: TGTGCCAGCAGCAGAAATTCTAACGCTCCTATCTACGAGCAGTACTTC. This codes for CASSRNSNAPIYEQYF.

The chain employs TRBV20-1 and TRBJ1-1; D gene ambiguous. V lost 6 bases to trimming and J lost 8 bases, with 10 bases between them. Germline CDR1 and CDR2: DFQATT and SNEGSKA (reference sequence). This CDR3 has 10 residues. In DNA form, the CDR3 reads TGCAGTGCAAAGAGCGCAGAAGCTTTCTTT. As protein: CSAKSAEAFF.

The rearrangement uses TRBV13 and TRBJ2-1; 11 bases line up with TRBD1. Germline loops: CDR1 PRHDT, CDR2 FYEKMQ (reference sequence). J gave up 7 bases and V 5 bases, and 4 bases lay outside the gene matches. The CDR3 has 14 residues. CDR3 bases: TGTGCCAGCAGCCTCGGACAGGGGGCGAATGAGCAGTTCTTC. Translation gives CASSLGQGANEQFF.

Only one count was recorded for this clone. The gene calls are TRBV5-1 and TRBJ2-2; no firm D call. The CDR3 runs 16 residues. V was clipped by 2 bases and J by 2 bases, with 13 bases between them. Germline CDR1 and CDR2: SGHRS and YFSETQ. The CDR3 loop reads CASSFLPQTNTGELFF. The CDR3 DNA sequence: TGCGCCAGCAGCTTTCTTCCGCAGACTAACACCGGGGAGCTGTTTTTT.

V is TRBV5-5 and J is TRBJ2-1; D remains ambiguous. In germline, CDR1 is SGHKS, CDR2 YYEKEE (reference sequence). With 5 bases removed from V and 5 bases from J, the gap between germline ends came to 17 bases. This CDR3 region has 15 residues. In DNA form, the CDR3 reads TGTGCCAGCAGTCTCTTTTGGCAGGAAAACAATGAGCAGTTCTTC. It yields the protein CASSLFWQENNEQFF.

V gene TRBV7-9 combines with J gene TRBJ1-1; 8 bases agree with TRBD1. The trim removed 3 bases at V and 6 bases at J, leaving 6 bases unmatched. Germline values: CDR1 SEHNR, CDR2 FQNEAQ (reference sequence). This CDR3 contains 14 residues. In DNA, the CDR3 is TGTGCCAGCAGCTTCACAGGGGGGGTGGCTGAAGCTTTCTTT. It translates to CASSFTGGVAEAFF.

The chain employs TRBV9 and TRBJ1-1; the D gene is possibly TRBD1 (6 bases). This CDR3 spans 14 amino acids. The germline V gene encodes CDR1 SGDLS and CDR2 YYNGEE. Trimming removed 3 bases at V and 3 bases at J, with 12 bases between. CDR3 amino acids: CASSARQVDTEAFF. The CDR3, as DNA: TGTGCCAGCAGCGCTAGACAGGTGGACACTGAAGCTTTCTTT.

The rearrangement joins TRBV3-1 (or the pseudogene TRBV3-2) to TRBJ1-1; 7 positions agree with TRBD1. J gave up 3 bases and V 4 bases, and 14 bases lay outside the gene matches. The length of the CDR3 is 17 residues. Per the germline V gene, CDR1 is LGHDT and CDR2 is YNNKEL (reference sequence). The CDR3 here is CASSPTPHPGGDTEAFF. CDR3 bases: TGTGCCAGCAGCCCCACACCCCATCCAGGGGGAGACACTGAAGCTTTCTTT.